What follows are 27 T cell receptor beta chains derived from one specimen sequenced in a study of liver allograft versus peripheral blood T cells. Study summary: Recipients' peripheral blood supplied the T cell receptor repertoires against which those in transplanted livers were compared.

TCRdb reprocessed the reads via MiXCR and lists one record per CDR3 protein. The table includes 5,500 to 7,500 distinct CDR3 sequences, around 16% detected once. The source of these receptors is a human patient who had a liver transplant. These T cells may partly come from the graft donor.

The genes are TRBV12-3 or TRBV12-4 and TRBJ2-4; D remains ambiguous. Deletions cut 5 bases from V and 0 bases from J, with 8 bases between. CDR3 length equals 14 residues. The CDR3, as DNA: TGTGCCAGCAGTCCAACGGGAGCCAAAAACATTCAGTACTTC. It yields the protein CASSPTGAKNIQYF.

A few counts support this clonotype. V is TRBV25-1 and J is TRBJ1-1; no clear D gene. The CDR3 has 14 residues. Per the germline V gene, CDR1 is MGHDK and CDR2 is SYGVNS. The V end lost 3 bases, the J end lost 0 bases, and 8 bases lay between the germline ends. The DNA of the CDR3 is TGTGCCAGCAGTGATGGAGGCATGAACACTGAAGCTTTCTTT. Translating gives CASSDGGMNTEAFF.

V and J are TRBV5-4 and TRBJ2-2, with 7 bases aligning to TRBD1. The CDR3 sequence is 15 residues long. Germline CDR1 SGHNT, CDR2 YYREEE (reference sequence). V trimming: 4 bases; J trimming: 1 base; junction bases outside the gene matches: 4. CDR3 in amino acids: CASSLDRRNTGELFF. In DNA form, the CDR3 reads TGTGCCAGCAGCCTGGACAGGAGGAACACCGGGGAGCTGTTTTTT.

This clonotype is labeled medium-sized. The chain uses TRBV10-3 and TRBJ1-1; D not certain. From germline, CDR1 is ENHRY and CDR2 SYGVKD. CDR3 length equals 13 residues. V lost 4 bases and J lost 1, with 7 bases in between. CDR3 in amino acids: CAISGQPNTEAFF. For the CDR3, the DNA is TGTGCCATCAGTGGGCAGCCGAACACTGAAGCTTTCTTT.

The CDR3 DNA is TGTGCCAGCCTAGCGAGTTCCTACGAGCAGTACTTC. Translation: CASLASSYEQYF. The chain recombines TRBV6-5 with TRBJ2-7; TRBD2 might be the D (6 bases). The V gene's germline CDR1 is MNHEY and CDR2 SVGAGI. This CDR3 comprises 12 residues. V lost 8 bases, J lost 1 base, and 9 bases lay in between.

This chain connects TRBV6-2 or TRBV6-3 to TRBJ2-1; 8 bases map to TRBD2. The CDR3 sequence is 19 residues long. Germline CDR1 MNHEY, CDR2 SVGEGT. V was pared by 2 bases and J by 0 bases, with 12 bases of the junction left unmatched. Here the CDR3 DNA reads TGTGCCAGCAGTTACAGGGTGGGACGGGGGGGTATCTCCTACAATGAGCAGTTCTTC. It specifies CASSYRVGRGGISYNEQFF.

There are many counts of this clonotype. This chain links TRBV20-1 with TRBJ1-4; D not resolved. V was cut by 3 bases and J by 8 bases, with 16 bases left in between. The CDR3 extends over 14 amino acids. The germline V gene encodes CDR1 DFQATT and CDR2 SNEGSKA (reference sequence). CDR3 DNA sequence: TGCAGTGCTAGCGCCCCGCCGGTGAGGGAAAAACTGTTTTTT. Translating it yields CSASAPPVREKLFF.

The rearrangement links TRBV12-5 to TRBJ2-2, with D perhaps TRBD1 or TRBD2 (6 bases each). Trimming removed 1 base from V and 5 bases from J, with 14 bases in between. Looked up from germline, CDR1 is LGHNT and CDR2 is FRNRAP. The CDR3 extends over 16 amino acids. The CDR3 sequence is CASGLAGGLGTGELFF. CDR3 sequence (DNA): TGTGCTAGTGGTTTGGCCGGGGGCCTTGGAACCGGGGAGCTGTTTTTT.

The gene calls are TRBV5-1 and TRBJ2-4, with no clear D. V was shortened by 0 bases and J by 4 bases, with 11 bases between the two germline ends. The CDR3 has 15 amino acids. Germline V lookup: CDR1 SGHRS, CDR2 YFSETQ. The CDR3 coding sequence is TGCGCCAGCAGCTTGGGTCCCCGGCAGAAAAACATTCAGTACTTC. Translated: CASSLGPRQKNIQYF.

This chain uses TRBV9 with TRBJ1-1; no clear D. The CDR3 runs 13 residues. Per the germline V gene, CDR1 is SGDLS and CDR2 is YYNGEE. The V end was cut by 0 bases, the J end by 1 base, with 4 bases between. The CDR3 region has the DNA TGTGCCAGCAGCGTAGGGGCGAACACTGAAGCTTTCTTT. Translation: CASSVGANTEAFF.

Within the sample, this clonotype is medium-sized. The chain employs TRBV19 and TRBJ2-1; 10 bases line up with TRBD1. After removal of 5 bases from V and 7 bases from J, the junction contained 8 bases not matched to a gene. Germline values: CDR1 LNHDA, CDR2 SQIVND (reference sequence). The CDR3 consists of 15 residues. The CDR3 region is CASSDRGQGNNEQFF. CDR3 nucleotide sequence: TGTGCCAGTAGTGATCGGGGACAGGGGAATAATGAGCAGTTCTTC. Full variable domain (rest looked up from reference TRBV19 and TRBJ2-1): DGGITQSPKYLFRKEGQNVTLSCEQNLNHDAMYWYRQDPGQGLRLIYYSQIVNDFQKGDIAEGYSVSREKKESFPLTVTSAQKNPTAFYLCASSDRGQGNNEQFFGPGTRLTVL.

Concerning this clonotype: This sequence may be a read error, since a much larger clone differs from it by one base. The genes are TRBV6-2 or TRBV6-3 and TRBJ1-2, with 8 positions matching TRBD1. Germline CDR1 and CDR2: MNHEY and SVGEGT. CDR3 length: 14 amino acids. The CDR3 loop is CASRIDRGNYGYAF. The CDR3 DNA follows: TGTGCCAGCAGGATCGACAGGGGAAACTATGGCTACGCCTTC.

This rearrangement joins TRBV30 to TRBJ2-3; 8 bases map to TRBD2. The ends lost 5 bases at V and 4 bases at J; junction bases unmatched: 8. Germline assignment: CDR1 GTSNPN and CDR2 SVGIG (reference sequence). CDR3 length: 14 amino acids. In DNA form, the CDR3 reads TGTGCCTGGGGGTCCGGGACTAGGGCAGATACGCAGTATTTT. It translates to CAWGSGTRADTQYF.

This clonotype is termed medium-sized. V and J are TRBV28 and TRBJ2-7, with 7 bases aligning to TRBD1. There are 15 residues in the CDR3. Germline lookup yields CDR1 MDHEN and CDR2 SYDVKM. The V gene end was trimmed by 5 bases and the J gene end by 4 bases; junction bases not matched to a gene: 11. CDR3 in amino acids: CASSMTGTLKYEQYF. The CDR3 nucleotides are TGTGCCAGCAGTATGACAGGGACCTTGAAATACGAGCAGTACTTC.

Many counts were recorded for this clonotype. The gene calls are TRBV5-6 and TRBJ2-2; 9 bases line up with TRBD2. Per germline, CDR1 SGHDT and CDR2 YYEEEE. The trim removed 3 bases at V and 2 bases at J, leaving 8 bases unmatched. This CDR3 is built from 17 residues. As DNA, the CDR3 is TGTGCCAGCAGCTCCTCCGCGGGGGGGCTCAACACCGGGGAGCTGTTTTTT. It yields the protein CASSSSAGGLNTGELFF.

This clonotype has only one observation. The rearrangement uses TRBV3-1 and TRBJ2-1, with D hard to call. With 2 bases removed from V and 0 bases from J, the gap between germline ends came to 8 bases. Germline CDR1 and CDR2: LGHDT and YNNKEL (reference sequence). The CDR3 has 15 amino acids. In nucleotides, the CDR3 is TGTGCCAGCAGCCAAACTCTAGACTCCTACAATGAGCAGTTCTTC. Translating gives CASSQTLDSYNEQFF.

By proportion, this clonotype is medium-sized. The CDR3 DNA is TGTGCTAGTGGTTTGTTACGTGGGGGGGGAGATAATTCACCCCTCCACTTT. This sequence encodes CASGLLRGGGDNSPLHF. The chain is built from TRBV12-5 and TRBJ1-6, with a possible D match to TRBD1 (5 bases). Trimming shortened V by 2 bases and J by 5 bases, and 16 bases separated the two germline ends. The CDR3 length is 17 residues. Germline V gives CDR1 LGHNT, CDR2 FRNRAP.

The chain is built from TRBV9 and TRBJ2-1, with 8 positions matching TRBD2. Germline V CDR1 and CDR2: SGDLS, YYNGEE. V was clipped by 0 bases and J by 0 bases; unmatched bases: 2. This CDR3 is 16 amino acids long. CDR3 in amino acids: CASSVESGSSYNEQFF. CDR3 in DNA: TGTGCCAGCAGCGTAGAAAGCGGGAGCTCCTACAATGAGCAGTTCTTC.

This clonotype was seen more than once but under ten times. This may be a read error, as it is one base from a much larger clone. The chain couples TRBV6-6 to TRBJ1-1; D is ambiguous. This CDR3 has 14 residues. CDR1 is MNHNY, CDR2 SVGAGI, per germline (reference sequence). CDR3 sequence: CANSYTGKWSEAFF. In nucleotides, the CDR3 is TGTGCCAACAGTTACACGGGGAAGTGGTCTGAAGCTTTCTTT.

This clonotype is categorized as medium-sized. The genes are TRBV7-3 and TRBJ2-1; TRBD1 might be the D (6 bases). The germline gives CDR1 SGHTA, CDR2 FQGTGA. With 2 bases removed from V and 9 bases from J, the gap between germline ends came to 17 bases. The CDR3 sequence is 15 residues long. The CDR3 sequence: CASSLGTQLRGEQFF. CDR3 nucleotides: TGTGCCAGCAGCTTAGGGACACAGCTACGGGGTGAGCAGTTCTTC.

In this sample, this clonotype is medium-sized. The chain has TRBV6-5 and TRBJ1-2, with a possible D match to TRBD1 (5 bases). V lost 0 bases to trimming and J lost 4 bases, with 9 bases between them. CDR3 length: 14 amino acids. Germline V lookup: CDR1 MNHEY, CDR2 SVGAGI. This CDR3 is CASSYSWDLYGYTF. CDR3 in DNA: TGTGCCAGCAGTTACTCGTGGGACCTCTATGGCTACACCTTC.

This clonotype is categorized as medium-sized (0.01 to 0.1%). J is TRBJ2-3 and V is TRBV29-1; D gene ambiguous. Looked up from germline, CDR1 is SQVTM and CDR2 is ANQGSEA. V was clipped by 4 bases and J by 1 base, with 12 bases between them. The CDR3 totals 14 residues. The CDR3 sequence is CSVGLEVGTDTQYF. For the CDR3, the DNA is TGCAGCGTTGGGCTGGAAGTGGGCACAGATACGCAGTATTTT.

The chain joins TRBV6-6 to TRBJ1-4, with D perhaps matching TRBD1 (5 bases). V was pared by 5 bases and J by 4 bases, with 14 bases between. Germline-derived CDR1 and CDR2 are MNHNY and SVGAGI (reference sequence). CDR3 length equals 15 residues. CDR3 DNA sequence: TGTGCCAGCAGTCTACCAGACAGAAATAATGAAAAACTGTTTTTT. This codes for CASSLPDRNNEKLFF.

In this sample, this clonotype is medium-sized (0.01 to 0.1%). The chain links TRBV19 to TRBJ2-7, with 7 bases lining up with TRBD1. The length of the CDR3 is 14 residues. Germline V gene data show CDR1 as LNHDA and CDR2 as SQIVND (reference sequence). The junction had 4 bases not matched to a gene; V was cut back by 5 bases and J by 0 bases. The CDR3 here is CASSPRTGSYEQYF. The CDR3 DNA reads TGTGCCAGTAGTCCCCGGACAGGCTCCTACGAGCAGTACTTC.

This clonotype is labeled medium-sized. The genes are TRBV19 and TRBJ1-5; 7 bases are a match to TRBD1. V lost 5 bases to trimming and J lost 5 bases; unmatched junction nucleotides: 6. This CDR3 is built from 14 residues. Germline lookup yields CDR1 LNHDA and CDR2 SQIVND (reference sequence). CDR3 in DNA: TGTGCCAGTAGTCTCGGGACAGACGATCAGCCCCAGCATTTT. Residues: CASSLGTDDQPQHF.

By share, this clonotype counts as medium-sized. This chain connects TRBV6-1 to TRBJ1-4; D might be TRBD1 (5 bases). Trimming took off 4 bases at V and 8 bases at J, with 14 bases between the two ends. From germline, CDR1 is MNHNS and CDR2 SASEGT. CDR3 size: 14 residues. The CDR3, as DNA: TGTGCCAGCAGTGGCCGACAGCCTCCGGAAAAACTGTTTTTT. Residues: CASSGRQPPEKLFF.

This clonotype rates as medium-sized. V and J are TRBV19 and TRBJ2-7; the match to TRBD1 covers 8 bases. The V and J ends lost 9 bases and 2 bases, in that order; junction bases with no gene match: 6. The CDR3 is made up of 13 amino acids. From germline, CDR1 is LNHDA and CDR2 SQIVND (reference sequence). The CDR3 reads CASSRGLPYEQYF. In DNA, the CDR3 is TGTGCCAGCTCCAGGGGGCTACCCTACGAGCAGTACTTC.